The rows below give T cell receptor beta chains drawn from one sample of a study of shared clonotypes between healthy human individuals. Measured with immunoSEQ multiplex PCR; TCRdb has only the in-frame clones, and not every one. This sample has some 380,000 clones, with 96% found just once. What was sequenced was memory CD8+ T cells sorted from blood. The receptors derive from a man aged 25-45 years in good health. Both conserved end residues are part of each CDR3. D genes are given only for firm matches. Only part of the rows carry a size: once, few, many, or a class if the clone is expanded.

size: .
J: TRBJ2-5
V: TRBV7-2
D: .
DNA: TGTGCCAGCAGCCAACCCGGTCACTGGGAGACCCAGTACTTC
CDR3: CASSQPGHWETQYF

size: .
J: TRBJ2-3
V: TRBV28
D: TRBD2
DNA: TGTGCCAGCTATAAAGTAGGACTAGCGGGGAGAACAGATACGCAGTATTTT
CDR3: CASYKVGLAGRTDTQYF

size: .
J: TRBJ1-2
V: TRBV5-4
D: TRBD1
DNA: TGTGCCAGCAGCGACAGGGCGGGGGGCTACACCTTC
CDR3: CASSDRAGGYTF

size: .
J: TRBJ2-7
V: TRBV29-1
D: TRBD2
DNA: TGCAGCGTTGACGGGGGGTCCTACGAGCAGTACTTC
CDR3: CSVDGGSYEQYF

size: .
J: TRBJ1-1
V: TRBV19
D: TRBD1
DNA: TGTGCCAGTACCCTGGGACAGGGGGCTGGGGCTTTCTTT
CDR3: CASTLGQGAGAFF

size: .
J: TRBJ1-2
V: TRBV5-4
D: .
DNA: TGTGCCAGCACCTCGACAGGTCCCGGCTACACCTTC
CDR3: CASTSTGPGYTF

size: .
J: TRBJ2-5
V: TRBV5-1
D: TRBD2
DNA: TGCGCCAGCAGCTTGTTTCTTGCGGGAGTTGGGCGGGTACAAGAGACCCAGTACTTC
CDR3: CASSLFLAGVGRVQETQYF

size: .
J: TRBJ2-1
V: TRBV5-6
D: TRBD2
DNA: TGTGCCAGCAGCTTGGTCGGAGCGGGGTTATACAATGAGCAGTTCTTC
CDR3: CASSLVGAGLYNEQFF

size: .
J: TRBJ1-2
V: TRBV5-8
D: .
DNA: TGTGCCAGCAGTTTTACAGGGCAGGGGAACTATGGCTACACCTTC
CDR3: CASSFTGQGNYGYTF

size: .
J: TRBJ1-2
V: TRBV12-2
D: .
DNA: TGTGCAAGTCGCTCAGAAGCTAGCTACACCTTC
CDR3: CASRSEASYTF

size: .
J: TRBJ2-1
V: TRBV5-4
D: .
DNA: TGTGCCAGCAGCTTGGCTAGTTACAATGAGCAGTTCTTC
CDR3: CASSLASYNEQFF

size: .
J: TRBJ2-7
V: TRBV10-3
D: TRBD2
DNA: TGTGCCATCAGTGAGTCTTTAGGGACTAGCGGGAACGAGCAGTACTTC
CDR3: CAISESLGTSGNEQYF

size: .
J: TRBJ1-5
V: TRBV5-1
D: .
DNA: TGCGCCAGCAGCTTGGGAGTCGATCAGCCCCAGCATTTT
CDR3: CASSLGVDQPQHF

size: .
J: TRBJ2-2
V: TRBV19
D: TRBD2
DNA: TGTGCCAGTAGCCCCGGGCTAGCGGCCACCGGGGAGCTGTTTTTT
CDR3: CASSPGLAATGELFF

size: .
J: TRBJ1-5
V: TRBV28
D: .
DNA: TGTGCCAGCAGTGTTAATGGGGGACGTCAGCCCCAGCATTTT
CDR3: CASSVNGGRQPQHF

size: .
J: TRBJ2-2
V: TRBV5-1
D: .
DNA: TGCGCCAGCAGCCCCGATGGTTGGATGAACACCGGGGAGCTGTTTTTT
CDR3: CASSPDGWMNTGELFF

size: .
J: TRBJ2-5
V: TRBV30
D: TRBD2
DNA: TGTGCCTGGAGCCTTACTCTAGCGGCTCTATTGCACTTC
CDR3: CAWSLTLAALLHF

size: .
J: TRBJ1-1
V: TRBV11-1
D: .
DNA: TGTGCCAGCAGCTTCGTGAACTCTGAAGCTTTCTTT
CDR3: CASSFVNSEAFF

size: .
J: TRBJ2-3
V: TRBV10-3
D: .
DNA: TGTGCCATCAGTGAGTCGTACAAACTATCTGGCACAGATACGCAGTATTTT
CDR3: CAISESYKLSGTDTQYF

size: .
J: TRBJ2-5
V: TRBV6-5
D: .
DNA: TGTGCCAGCAGTTACTCGACGGGGGCGGAGACCCAGTACTTC
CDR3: CASSYSTGAETQYF

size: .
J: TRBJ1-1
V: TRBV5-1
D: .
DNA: TGCGCCAGCAGCTTTGGGTTTAGCACTGAAGCTTTCTTT
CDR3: CASSFGFSTEAFF

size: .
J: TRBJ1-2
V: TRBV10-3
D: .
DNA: TGTGCCATCAGTGAGGGGCCAGACCATGGCTACACCTTC
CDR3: CAISEGPDHGYTF

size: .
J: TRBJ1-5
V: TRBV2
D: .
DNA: TGTGCCAGCAAGGCGCGATATAGCAATCAGCCCCAGCATTTT
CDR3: CASKARYSNQPQHF

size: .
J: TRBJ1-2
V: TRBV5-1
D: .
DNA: TGCGCCAGCAGCTTGGGAAATGGTTGGGCTAACTATGGCTACACCTTC
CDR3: CASSLGNGWANYGYTF

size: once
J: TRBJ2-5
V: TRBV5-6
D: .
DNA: TGTGCCAGCAGCTTAATTAGCCCGCCGCAGTACTTC
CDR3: CASSLISPPQYF

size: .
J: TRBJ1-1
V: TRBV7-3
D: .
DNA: TGTGCCAGCAGCTTAGACAGGAACACTGAAGCTTTCTTT
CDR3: CASSLDRNTEAFF